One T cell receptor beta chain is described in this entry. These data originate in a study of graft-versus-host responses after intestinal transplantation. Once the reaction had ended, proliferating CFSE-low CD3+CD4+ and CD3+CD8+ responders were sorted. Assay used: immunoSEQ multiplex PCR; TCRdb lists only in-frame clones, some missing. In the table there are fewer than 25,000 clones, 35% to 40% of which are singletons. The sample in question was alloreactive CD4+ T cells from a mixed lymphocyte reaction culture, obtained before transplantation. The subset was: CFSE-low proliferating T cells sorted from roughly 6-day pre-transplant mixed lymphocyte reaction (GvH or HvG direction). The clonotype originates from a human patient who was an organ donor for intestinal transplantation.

CDR3 nucleotide sequence: TGTGCCAGCAGCTGGGACAGCGCAGATACGCAGTATTTT. Translation gives CASSWDSADTQYF. The chain couples TRBV9 to TRBJ2-3; 7 bases agree with TRBD1. This CDR3 spans 13 amino acids. J was trimmed by 4 bases and V by 4 bases; bases with no gene match: 3. Germline CDR1 SGDLS, CDR2 YYNGEE.